This T cell receptor (beta chain) was profiled in a study of blood T cells in healthy people across ages. Study conclusions and caveats: Estimates of total diversity, which came from one million sequenced T cells, were considered to be underestimates. Naive CD4+ cells and diversity were both higher in long-lived donors than in aged donors.

The sample holds a few counts of this clonotype. Its antigen is not identified. The germline V gene encodes CDR1 MGHDK and CDR2 SYGVNS. The CDR3 extends over 12 amino acids. The V end was cut by 0 bases, the J end by 12 bases, with 9 bases between. Next came a second PCR, run for about 7 to 12 cycles, which used a sample-barcoded 5' primer along with a J-beta primer mix. One entry per CDR3 protein results from TCRdb running MiXCR on the 5' RACE reads. The sample lists 1.5 million to 2 million distinct CDR3 sequences; approximately 50% were seen once. Sequencing was performed on blood. The sequence came from a woman aged 40 to 50 in good health. The V call is TRBV25-1, the J call TRBJ2-1; D is uncertain. CDR3 loop: CASSEYRDGQFF. CDR3 DNA sequence: TGTGCCAGCAGTGAATATAGAGATGGGCAGTTCTTC.